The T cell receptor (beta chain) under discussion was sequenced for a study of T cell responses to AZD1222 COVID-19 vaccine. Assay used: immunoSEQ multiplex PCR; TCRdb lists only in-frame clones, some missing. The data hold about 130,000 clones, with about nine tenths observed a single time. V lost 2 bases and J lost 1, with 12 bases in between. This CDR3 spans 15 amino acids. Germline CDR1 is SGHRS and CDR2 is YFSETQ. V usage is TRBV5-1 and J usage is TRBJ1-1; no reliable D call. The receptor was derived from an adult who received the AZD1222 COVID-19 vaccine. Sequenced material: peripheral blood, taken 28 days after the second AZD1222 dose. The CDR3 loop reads CASSFTGEGNTEAFF. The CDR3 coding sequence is TGCGCCAGCAGCTTTACCGGGGAGGGGAACACTGAAGCTTTCTTT.